Sequencing of this TCR beta chain was carried out in a study of blood T cells in healthy people across ages. Regarding the study as a whole: Donors of long life had a larger count of naive CD4+ cells and greater diversity than aged donors.

Alongside a J-beta primer mix, a sample-barcoded 5' primer served in a second PCR lasting roughly 7 to 11 cycles. TCRdb reprocessed the 5' RACE reads via MiXCR and lists one record per CDR3 protein. This table has about 970,000 distinct CDR3 sequences, roughly half appearing once. Healthy individuals of Caucasian origin from Russia, aged roughly 6 to 100, served as donors. Note on this clonotype: Its antigen is currently unknown.

Per germline, CDR1 SEHNR and CDR2 FQNEAQ (reference sequence). V lost 4 bases to trimming and J lost 10 bases, with 17 bases between them. This CDR3 contains 14 residues. The sequencing input was blood. This chain joins TRBV7-9 and TRBJ2-1; D is tentatively TRBD1 or TRBD2 (5 bases each). The clonotype was recovered from a woman aged 55-70 years in good health. In DNA form, the CDR3 reads TGTGCCAGCAGCTGGCCGCTGGGGCCGGGGGAGCAGTTCTTC. Translation gives CASSWPLGPGEQFF. Supplemented by reference TRBV7-9 and TRBJ2-1, the full variable domain reads DTGVSQNPRHKITKRGQNVTFRCDPISEHNRLYWYRQTLGQGPEFLTYFQNEAQLEKSRLLSDRFSAERPKGSFSTLEIQRTEQGDSAMYLCASSWPLGPGEQFFGPGTRLTVL.